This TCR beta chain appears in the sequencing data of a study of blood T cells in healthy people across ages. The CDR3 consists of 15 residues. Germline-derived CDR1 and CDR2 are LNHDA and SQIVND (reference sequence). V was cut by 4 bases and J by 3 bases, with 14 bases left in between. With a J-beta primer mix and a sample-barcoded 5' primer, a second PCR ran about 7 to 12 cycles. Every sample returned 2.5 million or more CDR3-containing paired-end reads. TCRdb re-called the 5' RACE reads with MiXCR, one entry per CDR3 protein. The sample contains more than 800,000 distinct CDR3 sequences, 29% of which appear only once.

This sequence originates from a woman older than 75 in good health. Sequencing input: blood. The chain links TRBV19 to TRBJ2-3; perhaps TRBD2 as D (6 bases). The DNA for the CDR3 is TGTGCCAGTAGTAGCGGAGGGTTAAGAACAGATACGCAGTATTTT. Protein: CASSSGGLRTDTQYF.